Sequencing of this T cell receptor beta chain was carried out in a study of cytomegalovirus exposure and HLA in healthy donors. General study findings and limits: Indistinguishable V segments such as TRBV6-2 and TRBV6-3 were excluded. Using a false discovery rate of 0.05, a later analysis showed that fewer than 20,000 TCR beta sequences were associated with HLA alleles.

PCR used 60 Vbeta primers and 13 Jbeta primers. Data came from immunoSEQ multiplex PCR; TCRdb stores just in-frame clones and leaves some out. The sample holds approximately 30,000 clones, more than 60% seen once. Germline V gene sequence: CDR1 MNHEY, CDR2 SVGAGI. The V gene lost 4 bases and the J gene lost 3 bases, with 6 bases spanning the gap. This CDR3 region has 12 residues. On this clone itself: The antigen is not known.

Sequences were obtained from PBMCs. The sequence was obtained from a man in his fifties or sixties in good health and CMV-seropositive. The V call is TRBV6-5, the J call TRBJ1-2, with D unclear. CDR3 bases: TGTGCCAGCAGTTCTCGAGACTATGGCTACACCTTC. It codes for CASSSRDYGYTF.